One T cell receptor beta chain is described in this entry. The target antigen is unknown. The data originate from a study of shared clonotypes between healthy human individuals. At the level of the study: For every donor, three CD4 naive, three CD4 memory, two CD8 naive and one CD8 memory plates were used. The study, taken as a whole, reports: A reduction in generation probabilities was seen for non-shared clonotypes relative to those shared by all four donors.

CDR1 and CDR2 (germline): MDHEN, SYDVKM. V gave up 2 bases and J gave up 6 bases; unmatched junction bases: 7. The CDR3 covers 15 residues. Data came from immunoSEQ multiplex PCR; TCRdb stores just in-frame clones and leaves some out. The sample yields about 1 million clones, roughly 70% seen once. There were only Caucasian adults among the donors, and all lived in Nashville, Tennessee. The origin of this receptor is a man aged 18-30 years in good health. The chain recombines TRBV28 with TRBJ1-2, with TRBD1 matching 9 bases. The specimen sequenced was memory CD4+ T cells sorted from blood. Subset: CD45RA-negative fraction. The chain's CDR3 is CASSLSGTGNNGYTF. The CDR3 DNA follows: TGTGCCAGCAGTTTAAGTGGGACAGGGAATAATGGCTACACCTTC.